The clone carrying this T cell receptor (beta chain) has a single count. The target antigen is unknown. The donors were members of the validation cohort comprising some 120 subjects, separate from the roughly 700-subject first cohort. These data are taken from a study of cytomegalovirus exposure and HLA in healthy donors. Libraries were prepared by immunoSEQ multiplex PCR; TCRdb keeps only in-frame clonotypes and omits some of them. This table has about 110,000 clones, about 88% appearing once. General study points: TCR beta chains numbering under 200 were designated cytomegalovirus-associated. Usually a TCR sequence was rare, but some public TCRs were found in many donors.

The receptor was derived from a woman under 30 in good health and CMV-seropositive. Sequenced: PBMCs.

The CDR3 protein is CASSGDPGQRNTEAFF. The CDR3 nucleotides read TGTGCCAGCAGCGGGGATCCGGGACAGAGAAACACTGAAGCTTTCTTT. The chain recombines TRBV5-6 with TRBJ1-1; 7 positions agree with TRBD1. The CDR3 contains 16 residues. Losses at the gene ends were 4 bases for V and 2 bases for J; bases not matched to a gene: 11. CDR1 is SGHDT, CDR2 YYEEEE, per germline. The full variable domain, its missing parts supplied by reference TRBV5-6 and TRBJ1-1, is DAGVTQSPTHLIKTRGQQVTLRCSPKSGHDTVSWYQQALGQGPQFIFQYYEEEERQRGNFPDRFSGHQFPNYSSELNVNALLLGDSALYLCASSGDPGQRNTEAFFGQGTRLTVV.